These 14 T cell receptor beta chains originate from one sample sequenced in a study of cytomegalovirus exposure and HLA in healthy donors. The PCR ran on 60 Vbeta and 13 Jbeta primers. Assay: immunoSEQ multiplex PCR; the TCRdb copy retains only in-frame clones and omits some. The table records 180,000 or so clones, about four fifths of them present only once. The sample taken for sequencing was PBMCs. Every receptor here comes from a female donor in good health and CMV-seronegative.

V gene TRBV11-2 combines with J gene TRBJ1-2; 9 bases align to TRBD1. CDR1 SGHAT and CDR2 FQNNGV come from the germline V gene. V shed 4 bases, J shed 1 base, and the junction held 4 bases outside the gene matches. The CDR3 is made up of 15 amino acids. CDR3 loop: CASSSGTGYNYGYTF. Written as DNA, the CDR3 is TGTGCCAGCAGCTCCGGGACAGGGTATAACTATGGCTACACCTTC.

The chain couples TRBV7-8 to TRBJ1-5; 7 nucleotides agree with TRBD1. This CDR3 region has 17 residues. Germline V lookup: CDR1 SGHVS, CDR2 FQNEAQ. Unmatched junction bases numbered 12, after V lost 1 base and J lost 6 bases. The chain's CDR3 is CASSLGSTGLLGQPQHF. DNA for the CDR3: TGTGCCAGCAGCTTAGGGTCGACAGGGCTTTTGGGTCAGCCCCAGCATTTT.

The V and J genes are TRBV2 and TRBJ2-1, with 14 bases identical to TRBD2. The CDR3 covers 16 residues. CDR1 is SNHLY, CDR2 FYNNEI, per germline. V dropped 3 bases and J dropped 9; count of bases not matched to a gene: 7. The CDR3 DNA follows: TGTGCCAGCAGTGATCGACTAGCGGGAGGGTTTGGTGAGCAGTTCTTC. Protein sequence: CASSDRLAGGFGEQFF.

V gene TRBV7-9 combines with J gene TRBJ2-3, with 7 bases fitting TRBD1. V lost 5 bases to trimming and J lost 0 bases; unmatched junction nucleotides: 5. CDR1 SEHNR and CDR2 FQNEAQ come from the germline V gene (reference sequence). The CDR3 sequence is 15 residues long. CDR3 coding DNA: TGTGCCAGCAGCGTTGGACAGGTTAGCACAGATACGCAGTATTTT. Amino acids: CASSVGQVSTDTQYF.

This clone has just a few counts. The rearrangement joins TRBV5-1 to TRBJ2-1, with TRBD2 identical over 8 bases. This CDR3 has 15 residues. V shed 0 bases and J 1 base; nucleotides not matched to a gene: 0. CDR1 is SGHRS and CDR2 is YFSETQ in the germline V gene. CDR3 region: CASSLASGSYNEQFF. The CDR3 DNA follows: TGCGCCAGCAGCTTGGCTAGCGGGTCCTACAATGAGCAGTTCTTC.

This clone was seen a handful of times. The genes are TRBV28 and TRBJ2-2; TRBD1 is a possible D gene (6 bases). CDR3 length: 15 amino acids. Between the trimmed V and J ends, which lost 5 bases and 3 bases, there was a span of 13 bases. Germline V gene data show CDR1 as MDHEN and CDR2 as SYDVKM. CDR3 bases: TGTGCCAGCAGTGACAGGTTCTTGGACACCGGGGAGCTGTTTTTT. It codes for CASSDRFLDTGELFF.

The V gene is TRBV7-8, the J gene TRBJ2-5, with D perhaps TRBD1 (8 bases). Germline assignment: CDR1 SGHVS and CDR2 FQNEAQ. The CDR3 spans 19 residues. V shed 4 bases and J shed 1 base, with 25 bases lying between them. The DNA for the CDR3 is TGTGCCAGCAGCTCACAGGGGGGACGTTGGGGGGGTTTCCAAGAGACCCAGTACTTC. Its translation is CASSSQGGRWGGFQETQYF.

This clone was counted between two and nine times. This chain uses TRBV27 with TRBJ1-1; D possibly corresponds to TRBD1 (5 bases). Trimming cost V 4 bases and J 4 bases, with 13 bases left between them. The CDR3 is 14 amino acids. Looked up from germline, CDR1 is MNHEY and CDR2 is SMNVEV (reference sequence). The DNA for the CDR3 is TGTGCCAGCAGTTGGGGGGGACGACGCACTGAAGCTTTCTTT. Its translation is CASSWGGRRTEAFF.

This clone was found a few times. V usage is TRBV4-2 and J usage is TRBJ2-1; no firm D call. The CDR3 covers 15 residues. The V end lost 2 bases, the J end lost 8 bases, and 16 bases lay between the germline ends. Germline CDR1 reads LGHNA; CDR2 reads YNFKEQ. The CDR3 here is CASSQRWPTYDEQFF. The CDR3 bases are TGTGCCAGCAGCCAAAGGTGGCCGACTTATGATGAGCAGTTCTTC.

CDR3: CASSSYGTARETQYF. The CDR3, as DNA: TGTGCCAGCAGCTCGTACGGGACAGCCCGGGAGACCCAGTACTTC. The gene calls are TRBV7-9 and TRBJ2-5; 7 bases are a match to TRBD1. The CDR3 totals 15 residues. With V trimmed by 4 bases and J by 5 bases, 10 bases remained unmatched. The germline CDR1 and CDR2 sequences are SEHNR and FQNEAQ (reference sequence).

In its sample, this clone was seen once. The chain is built from TRBV6-5 and TRBJ1-4; D is undetermined. V was clipped by 6 bases and J by 8 bases, with 19 bases between them. The CDR3 covers 15 residues. Germline CDR1 reads MNHEY; CDR2 reads SVGAGI. CDR3 residues: CASRSGPPKKEKLFF. DNA of the CDR3: TGTGCCAGCAGAAGCGGGCCTCCTAAGAAGGAAAAACTGTTTTTT.

The CDR3 loop is CASSLKAGPYNEQFF. DNA for the CDR3: TGTGCCAGCAGCTTAAAAGCGGGGCCTTACAATGAGCAGTTCTTC. The chain couples TRBV7-3 to TRBJ2-1; 7 bases match TRBD2. Germline-derived CDR1 and CDR2 are SGHTA and FQGTGA. V lost 1 base to trimming and J lost 4 bases; unmatched junction nucleotides: 4. CDR3 length: 15 residues.

The gene calls are TRBV5-1 and TRBJ2-7; 8 bases are a match to TRBD1. The CDR3 is 14 amino acids. J gave up 3 bases and V 4 bases, and 6 bases lay outside the gene matches. Germline loops: CDR1 SGHRS, CDR2 YFSETQ. The CDR3 reads CASSADREIYEQYF. CDR3 coding DNA: TGCGCCAGCAGCGCGGACAGGGAGATCTACGAGCAGTACTTC.

The V and J genes are TRBV27 and TRBJ1-4, with TRBD1 matching 7 bases. The CDR3 length is 14 residues. The J segment lost 8 bases and the V segment lost 5 bases, leaving 8 bases of the junction unmatched. Germline values: CDR1 MNHEY, CDR2 SMNVEV (reference sequence). CDR3 region: CASSIRTGLEKLFF. The CDR3 DNA reads as TGTGCCAGCAGTATACGGACAGGTTTAGAAAAACTGTTTTTT.